Detailed here is one T cell receptor beta chain. Trimming removed 2 bases at V and 1 base at J, with 3 bases between. CDR1 SGHRS and CDR2 YFSETQ come from the germline V gene. The CDR3 covers 12 residues. These data are taken from a study of OX40 agonist ivuxolimab in advanced cancers. Clones were read by immunoSEQ multiplex PCR, and TCRdb kept only the in-frame ones, dropping some. The table lists roughly 56,000 clones, roughly 81% of them singletons. The source material was CD4+ or CD8+ T cells sorted from blood, sampled in a trial of the OX40 agonist ivuxolimab. This receptor was identified in an adult with an advanced solid tumor such as melanoma, head and neck, liver or kidney cancer. V and J are TRBV5-1 and TRBJ1-1; unclear D gene. CDR3 sequence (DNA): TGCGCCAGCAGCTTACAGAACACTGAAGCTTTCTTT. Translation: CASSLQNTEAFF. The variable domain in full, completed from reference TRBV5-1 and TRBJ1-1, reads KAGVTQTPRYLIKTRGQQVTLSCSPISGHRSVSWYQQTPGQGLQFLFEYFSETQRNKGNFPGRFSGRQFSNSRSEMNVSTLELGDSALYLCASSLQNTEAFFGQGTRLTVV.